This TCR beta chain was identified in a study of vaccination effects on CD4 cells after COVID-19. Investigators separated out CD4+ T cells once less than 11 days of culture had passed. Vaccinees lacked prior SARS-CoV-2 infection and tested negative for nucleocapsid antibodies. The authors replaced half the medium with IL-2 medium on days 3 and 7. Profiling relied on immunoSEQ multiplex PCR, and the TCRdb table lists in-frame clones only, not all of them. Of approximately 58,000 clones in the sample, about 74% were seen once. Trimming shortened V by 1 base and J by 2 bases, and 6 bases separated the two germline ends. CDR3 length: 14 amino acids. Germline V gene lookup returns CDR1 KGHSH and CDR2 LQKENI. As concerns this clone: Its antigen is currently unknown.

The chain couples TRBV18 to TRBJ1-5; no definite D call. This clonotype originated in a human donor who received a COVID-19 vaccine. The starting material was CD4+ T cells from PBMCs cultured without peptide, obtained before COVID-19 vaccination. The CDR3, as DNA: TGTGCCAGCTCACCACAGAAGGGCAATCAGCCCCAGCATTTT. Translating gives CASSPQKGNQPQHF.